This TCR beta chain was profiled in a study of cytomegalovirus exposure and HLA in healthy donors. A word on this clone: Its antigen remains unknown.

Germline CDR1 GTSNPN, CDR2 SVGIG (reference sequence). V was clipped by 2 bases and J by 2 bases, with 9 bases between them. The CDR3 extends over 13 amino acids. Here immunoSEQ multiplex PCR was the method, and the copy in TCRdb shows in-frame clones only, minus some. This table has approximately 200,000 clones, around 90% appearing once. Study-level results: The study designated around 150 TCR beta chains cytomegalovirus-associated. Confirmation was obtained in vitro that three CMV-associated chains are specific for CMV antigens. The finding came from a later analysis; first-cohort TCR clusters tended to co-occur in the 110 or so validation repertoires. While the bulk of TCR sequences proved rare, some public TCRs turned up in many donors.

This TCR was recovered from a woman younger than 35 in good health and CMV-seronegative. The chain recombines TRBV30 with TRBJ1-1, with no clear D. Specimen: PBMCs. The CDR3 sequence is CAWSRQVNTEAFF. DNA of the CDR3: TGTGCCTGGAGTCGGCAGGTTAACACTGAAGCTTTCTTT.